The T cell receptor (beta chain) under discussion was sequenced for a study of blood T cell repertoires in COVID-19. Generated by immunoSEQ multiplex PCR, the TCRdb table keeps only in-frame clones and is missing some. The sample lists 350,000 to 400,000 clones, roughly 84% seen once, with 3% in the top ten. This CDR3 is built from 13 residues. Germline V gene sequence: CDR1 MNHEY, CDR2 SVGAGI. V was cut by 8 bases and J by 5 bases, with 16 bases left in between. This clone appeared a single time. This sequence joins TRBV6-5 and TRBJ2-7; unclear D gene. Source material: PBMCs or T cells enriched from blood (not recorded which). The TCR originated in a woman between 25 and 40 years old who had recovered from COVID-19. CDR3 coding DNA: TGTGCCAGCCACAGAGCCGCAGCCCACGAGCAGTACTTC. Its translation is CASHRAAAHEQYF.